Following are 10 T cell receptor beta chains from one sample sequenced in a study of regulatory T cells in long-lasting Graves disease. The time point is: newly diagnosed GD, antithyroid drugs for less than 3 months. The TCR library used RNA extracted from PBMCs. Library construction for TCR beta used iRepertoire HTBI primers and Arm-PCR of CDR3 regions. TCRdb analysed the multiplex PCR reads with MiXCR anew, one entry per CDR3 protein. This sample has approximately 540,000 distinct CDR3 sequences, with around 11% found just once. The same data also went into a second study, on T cells in Graves' hyperthyroidism and ophthalmopathy.

Sample: peripheral blood mononuclear cells (PBMCs), taken at new diagnosis, from a patient treated with antithyroid drugs. The receptors derive from a woman aged 25 to 39 with Graves disease.

The chain combines TRBV19 with TRBJ2-6; 10 positions agree with TRBD1. This CDR3 has 16 amino acids. The germline V gene encodes CDR1 LNHDA and CDR2 SQIVND (reference sequence). V shed 7 bases and J 3 bases; nucleotides not matched to a gene: 6. The CDR3 coding sequence is TGTGCCAGTAACCGGGACAGGGGATATGGGGCCAACGTCCTGACTTTC. This gives the protein CASNRDRGYGANVLTF.

This sequence joins TRBV11-2 and TRBJ2-1, with 11 bases fitting TRBD1. The CDR3 has 15 amino acids. Looked up from germline, CDR1 is SGHAT and CDR2 is FQNNGV. V shed 6 bases and J 10 bases; nucleotides not matched to a gene: 11. The CDR3: CASSSGQGAVVEQFF. The CDR3 nucleotides read TGTGCCAGCAGTTCCGGACAGGGGGCTGTTGTGGAGCAGTTCTTC.

This clonotype was seen many times. The rearrangement links TRBV6-2 or TRBV6-3 to TRBJ2-3; 14 bases align to TRBD2. Germline values: CDR1 MNHEY, CDR2 SVGEGT. V was pared by 5 bases and J by 1 base, with 8 bases of the junction left unmatched. This CDR3 has 18 residues. This CDR3 is CASSAGTSGRWGTDTQYF. CDR3 nucleotides: TGTGCCAGCAGTGCCGGGACTAGCGGGAGATGGGGCACAGATACGCAGTATTTT.

The sample holds many counts of this clonotype. The chain uses TRBV11-2 and TRBJ1-2; maybe TRBD1 (5 bases). Trimming took off 6 bases at V and 5 bases at J, with 13 bases between the two ends. CDR3 length: 13 amino acids. Looked up from germline, CDR1 is SGHAT and CDR2 is FQNNGV. The CDR3 coding sequence is TGTGCCAGCAGGCGTGGAGAGGGGTATGGCTACACCTTC. Translated, it gives CASRRGEGYGYTF.

This clonotype occurred many times. The junction and the germline gene differ at one end; a read error may be behind it. The V gene is TRBV28, the J gene TRBJ2-7, with 12 bases lining up with TRBD1. The CDR3 has 15 amino acids. The germline V gene has CDR1 MDHEN and CDR2 SYDVKM. The CDR3: CTSSPEGTGGWEQYF. CDR3 sequence (DNA): TGTACCAGCAGTCCCGAAGGGACAGGGGGCTGGGAGCAGTACTTC.

This sequence joins TRBV5-6 and TRBJ2-3; 12 nucleotides align to TRBD2. This CDR3 has 16 amino acids. In germline, CDR1 is SGHDT, CDR2 YYEEEE. Unmatched junction bases numbered 4, after V lost 4 bases and J lost 1 base. DNA of the CDR3: TGTGCCAGCAGCCTATGGACTAGCGGGGGCACAGATACGCAGTATTTT. Its protein product is CASSLWTSGGTDTQYF. Using reference TRBV5-6 and TRBJ2-3 for the parts outside the CDR3, the full variable domain is DAGVTQSPTHLIKTRGQQVTLRCSPKSGHDTVSWYQQALGQGPQFIFQYYEEEERQRGNFPDRFSGHQFPNYSSELNVNALLLGDSALYLCASSLWTSGGTDTQYFGPGTRLTVL.

This clonotype came up many times. The V and J genes are TRBV6-2 or TRBV6-3 and TRBJ1-1; 7 nucleotides agree with TRBD1. Germline CDR1 and CDR2: MNHEY and SVGEGT. V shed 2 bases and J 5 bases; nucleotides not matched to a gene: 11. This CDR3 region has 16 residues. CDR3 DNA: TGTGCCAGCAGTTACAGGGGAGGAACAGGGGCGACTGAAGCTTTCTTT. Residues: CASSYRGGTGATEAFF.

This clonotype has a handful of counts. The rearrangement joins TRBV24-1 to TRBJ2-4; possible D gene TRBD2, 6 bases. The length of the CDR3 is 16 residues. V lost 4 bases and J 7 bases, leaving 19 bases between the germline ends. The germline V gene encodes CDR1 KGHDR and CDR2 SFDVKD. CDR3 nucleotides: TGTGCCACCAGTGACACCCGGGAGTCTAAGAGGAACATTCAGTACTTC. It specifies CATSDTRESKRNIQYF.

In this sample, this clonotype turned up many times. This chain connects TRBV5-1 to TRBJ2-3, with D perhaps being TRBD1 or TRBD2 (5 bases each). Germline V gene data show CDR1 as SGHRS and CDR2 as YFSETQ. The V end lost 0 bases, the J end lost 4 bases, and 12 bases lay between the germline ends. The CDR3 has 15 residues. DNA for the CDR3: TGCGCCAGCAGCTTGGCGGGGCAGGGAGCAGATACGCAGTATTTT. Its translation is CASSLAGQGADTQYF. The variable domain in full, with the rest retrieved from reference TRBV5-1 and TRBJ2-3, is KAGVTQTPRYLIKTRGQQVTLSCSPISGHRSVSWYQQTPGQGLQFLFEYFSETQRNKGNFPGRFSGRQFSNSRSEMNVSTLELGDSALYLCASSLAGQGADTQYFGPGTRLTVL.

This clonotype showed up many times. V gene TRBV20-1 combines with J gene TRBJ2-5; no clear D gene. The CDR3 has 19 amino acids. Germline V gene sequence: CDR1 DFQATT, CDR2 SNEGSKA (reference sequence). Trimming shortened V by 0 bases and J by 0 bases, and 23 bases separated the two germline ends. Here the CDR3 DNA reads TGCAGTGCTAGAGATCAGTCCGGACCGAGGCTACGCCACCAAGAGACCCAGTACTTC. Its translation is CSARDQSGPRLRHQETQYF.